This T cell receptor beta chain was sequenced for a study of OX40 agonist ivuxolimab in advanced cancers. On the study more broadly: The treatment was a fully human IgG2 OX40 agonist, ivuxolimab.

J gave up 8 bases and V 1 base, and 15 bases lay outside the gene matches. The germline V gene encodes CDR1 KGHSH and CDR2 LQKENI. The CDR3 runs to 19 residues. Method: immunoSEQ multiplex PCR; TCRdb's copy keeps in-frame clones and lacks some. In the table there are tens of thousands of clones, about 88% of which are singletons. The chain uses TRBV18 and TRBJ2-1; 12 nucleotides agree with TRBD2. The TCR comes from an adult with an advanced solid tumor such as melanoma, head and neck, liver or kidney cancer. The sequencing used CD4+ or CD8+ T cells sorted from blood, collected in a trial of the OX40 agonist ivuxolimab. The CDR3 DNA reads as TGTGCCAGCTCACCACGCCGATCGACTAGCGGGAGTCTAGGCGATGAGCAGTTCTTC. It is translated as CASSPRRSTSGSLGDEQFF.